One and the same sample provided the 16 T cell receptor beta chains below, sequenced in a study of human T cells and chemical hapten exposure. TCRdb ran MiXCR on the RACE reads and lists one entry per CDR3 protein. This table holds more than 100,000 distinct CDR3 sequences, roughly 13% found once. The time point was: pre-sensitization, week 0. Treatment indicated: therapeutic diphenylcyclopropenone sensitization with weekly scalp DPC. The sequencing used whole blood, collected in connection with sensitization to the hapten diphenylcyclopropenone (DPC). The receptors derive from a woman between 18 and 29 years old with alopecia areata. Some clones in this sample may be carry-over from other donors' samples.

This chain connects TRBV10-3 to TRBJ2-3; 8 bases align to TRBD2. This CDR3 has 15 residues. CDR1 is ENHRY, CDR2 SYGVKD, per germline. Germline trimming cut 7 bases from V and 7 bases from J; bases unmatched to any gene: 13. DNA of the CDR3: TGTGCCATCACCGCCGGGACTAGGGGGATCTATACGCAGTATTTT. Protein: CAITAGTRGIYTQYF.

This clonotype turned up a few times. Written as DNA, the CDR3 is TGCGCCAGCAGTCGGACTAGCGAAGGATACTACAATGAGCAGTTCTTC. Its translation is CASSRTSEGYYNEQFF. The chain carries TRBV4-1 and TRBJ2-1; 9 bases are a match to TRBD2. The J segment lost 3 bases and the V segment lost 6 bases, leaving 9 bases of the junction unmatched. In germline, CDR1 is MGHRA, CDR2 YSYEKL. CDR3 length: 16 residues.

In this sample, this clonotype turned up a few times. V and J are TRBV28 and TRBJ2-1; TRBD1 matches 11 bases. From germline, CDR1 is MDHEN and CDR2 SYDVKM. The CDR3 is 15 amino acids. The J segment lost 8 bases and the V segment lost 2 bases, leaving 5 bases of the junction unmatched. CDR3 nucleotide sequence: TGTGCCAGCAGTTTACGGGGGACAGGGGGAGATGAGCAGTTCTTC. It is translated as CASSLRGTGGDEQFF.

The chain employs TRBV3-1 and TRBJ1-5; the D is unclear. This CDR3 has 14 residues. V lost 1 base, J lost 10 bases, and 14 bases lay in between. Per germline, CDR1 LGHDT and CDR2 YNNKEL (reference sequence). Here the CDR3 reads CASSQVVSGEPQHF. The CDR3 DNA follows: TGTGCCAGCAGCCAAGTGGTTTCGGGTGAACCCCAGCATTTT. Combining the CDR3 with reference TRBV3-1 and TRBJ1-5 gives the whole variable domain DTAVSQTPKYLVTQMGNDKSIKCEQNLGHDTMYWYKQDSKKFLKIMFSYNNKELIINETVPNRFSPKSPDKAHLNLHINSLELGDSAVYFCASSQVVSGEPQHFGDGTRLSIL.

This clonotype was seen at least ten times. The gene calls are TRBV9 and TRBJ2-3; 9 nucleotides line up with TRBD2. This CDR3 has 16 amino acids. Germline loops: CDR1 SGDLS, CDR2 YYNGEE. After removal of 0 bases from V and 2 bases from J, the junction contained 4 bases not matched to a gene. CDR3 in amino acids: CASSVGSGGPTDTQYF. CDR3 sequence (DNA): TGTGCCAGCAGCGTAGGTAGCGGGGGACCCACAGATACGCAGTATTTT.

This clonotype has only one observation. This chain connects TRBV29-1 to TRBJ1-1, with no clear D. Germline V gene data show CDR1 as SQVTM and CDR2 as ANQGSEA. This CDR3 has 12 amino acids. V lost 5 bases, J lost 3 bases, and 10 bases lay in between. The CDR3 spells CSVIPGDTEAFF. In nucleotides, the CDR3 is TGCAGCGTTATCCCAGGAGACACTGAAGCTTTCTTT. The full variable domain, in which reference TRBV29-1 and TRBJ1-1 provide the parts outside the CDR3, is SAVISQKPSRDICQRGTSLTIQCQVDSQVTMMFWYRQQPGQSLTLIATANQGSEATYESGFVIDKFPISRPNLTFSTLTVSNMSPEDSSIYLCSVIPGDTEAFFGQGTRLTVV.

This chain joins TRBV21-1 and TRBJ2-7; the table gives TRBD1 as D, unverified against the DNA. TRBV21-1 represents a pseudogene. The CDR3 is 13 residues long. CDR3 coding DNA: TGTGCCAGCAGCAACCTACAGGGGCGCGAGCAGTACTTC. Its protein is CASSNLQGREQYF.

J is TRBJ2-7 and V is TRBV11-1; D perhaps matches TRBD2 (5 bases). The CDR3 sequence is 12 residues long. Germline CDR1 reads SGHAT; CDR2 reads FQDESV (reference sequence). V was cut by 4 bases and J by 7 bases, with 11 bases left in between. CDR3 nucleotide sequence: TGTGCCAGCAGCTCAGACCGGGAAGAGCAGTACTTC. Amino acids: CASSSDREEQYF.

This clonotype turned up a few times. J is TRBJ1-2 and V is TRBV20-1; 8 bases align to TRBD1. The germline gives CDR1 DFQATT, CDR2 SNEGSKA (reference sequence). With 6 bases clipped from V and 2 bases from J, the junction kept 5 bases outside the gene matches. CDR3 length equals 13 residues. The CDR3 loop reads CSAPTGENYGYTF. Here the CDR3 DNA reads TGCAGTGCGCCGACAGGGGAGAACTATGGCTACACCTTC.

The chain combines TRBV14 with TRBJ2-1, with D tentatively TRBD2 (7 bases). This CDR3 is 16 amino acids long. V lost 0 bases, J lost 7 bases, and 16 bases lay in between. Germline assignment: CDR1 SGHDN and CDR2 FVKESK. This chain's CDR3 is CASSQDRRGPVNEQFF. CDR3 DNA: TGTGCCAGCAGCCAAGATCGGCGGGGGCCGGTAAATGAGCAGTTCTTC.

V is TRBV6-2 or TRBV6-3 and J is TRBJ2-2; 9 nucleotides match TRBD1. Losses at the gene ends were 2 bases for V and 4 bases for J; bases not matched to a gene: 8. The germline V gene encodes CDR1 MNHEY and CDR2 SVGEGT. This CDR3 region has 17 residues. CDR3 residues: CASSYLGQGLSTGELFF. The CDR3 nucleotides read TGTGCCAGCAGTTACCTCGGACAGGGGCTTAGCACCGGGGAGCTGTTTTTT.

This clonotype has more than one count but fewer than ten. This sequence joins TRBV7-9 and TRBJ2-1; 12 positions match TRBD2. Losses at the gene ends were 4 bases for V and 6 bases for J; bases not matched to a gene: 7. The CDR3 runs to 16 residues. Germline V gives CDR1 SEHNR, CDR2 FQNEAQ (reference sequence). CDR3 amino acids: CASSSILAGGVNEQFF. The CDR3 DNA sequence: TGTGCCAGCAGCTCCATACTAGCGGGGGGAGTCAATGAGCAGTTCTTC.

At least ten counts were recorded for this clonotype. The V call is TRBV7-2, the J call TRBJ1-1; D is unclear. Looked up from germline, CDR1 is SGHTA and CDR2 is FQGNSA. Trimming left V 1 base short and J 4 bases short, with 10 bases between. The CDR3 consists of 14 residues. The CDR3 bases are TGTGCCAGCAGCTTAGGGCAGGCAGGCACTGAAGCTTTCTTT. Its protein product is CASSLGQAGTEAFF. The variable domain in full, with the rest retrieved from reference TRBV7-2 and TRBJ1-1, is GAGVSQSPSNKVTEKGKDVELRCDPISGHTALYWYRQSLGQGLEFLIYFQGNSAPDKSGLPSDRFSAERTGGSVSTLTIQRTQQEDSAVYLCASSLGQAGTEAFFGQGTRLTVV.

This clonotype has only a few counts. This chain uses TRBV12-3 or TRBV12-4 with TRBJ2-5; D unclear. The CDR3 sequence is 13 residues long. V lost 1 base and J 1 base, leaving 4 bases between the germline ends. This CDR3 is CASSLGGQETQYF. CDR3 in DNA: TGTGCCAGCAGTTTAGGGGGCCAAGAGACCCAGTACTTC.

Only a few counts were recorded for this clonotype. V gene TRBV9 combines with J gene TRBJ1-3; 8 bases match TRBD1. Germline V gives CDR1 SGDLS, CDR2 YYNGEE. CDR3 length: 16 amino acids. Germline trimming cut 4 bases from V and 7 bases from J; bases unmatched to any gene: 13. The CDR3 region is CASSPAGRTGRNTIYF. DNA of the CDR3: TGTGCCAGCAGCCCGGCGGGGCGGACAGGGCGGAACACCATATATTTT.

This clonotype appeared a single time. The rearrangement joins TRBV6-1 to TRBJ1-3, with TRBD1 as a possible D gene (6 bases). Deletions cut 5 bases from V and 1 base from J, with 12 bases between. The CDR3 is made up of 15 amino acids. Germline V gives CDR1 MNHNS, CDR2 SASEGT. The CDR3 nucleotides are TGTGCCAGCAGTATACAGGGCTCTTCTGGAAACACCATATATTTT. It yields the protein CASSIQGSSGNTIYF.